This note documents a single T cell receptor (beta chain) sequence. Assay: immunoSEQ multiplex PCR; the TCRdb copy retains only in-frame clones and omits some. The table has 100,000 to 150,000 clones, 90% seen once. The germline V gene encodes CDR1 KGHSH and CDR2 LQKENI. The CDR3 length is 14 residues. Trimming cost V 5 bases and J 7 bases, with 15 bases left between them. This record comes from a study of control samples from healthy donors and cancer patients. This TCR was sampled from a man aged 35-49 years in good health. Sequencing was carried out using blood. The chain combines TRBV18 with TRBJ1-3; D may be TRBD1 (5 bases). In DNA, the CDR3 is TGTGCCAGCTCATCCACGACAGTCTGGAACACCATATATTTT. Translation: CASSSTTVWNTIYF.